These 18 T cell receptor beta chains were sequenced from one sample in a study of blood T cell repertoires in COVID-19. Measured with immunoSEQ multiplex PCR; TCRdb has only the in-frame clones, and not every one. The sample consists of 40,000 to 60,000 clones, roughly 90% of them appearing once. The specimen was peripheral blood. The receptors originated from a human donor in a cohort sampled during active COVID-19.

The chain recombines TRBV28 with TRBJ1-5; D may be TRBD1 (6 bases). The CDR3 length is 15 residues. Germline assignment: CDR1 MDHEN and CDR2 SYDVKM. Trimming pared 1 base from V and 2 bases from J, leaving 9 bases between. The chain's CDR3 is CASSLSQGGNQPQHF. The CDR3 region has the DNA TGTGCCAGCAGTTTATCACAGGGAGGCAATCAGCCCCAGCATTTT.

The chain combines TRBV5-1 with TRBJ1-2; D unresolved. Per germline, CDR1 SGHRS and CDR2 YFSETQ. Deletions cut 1 base from V and 5 bases from J, with 15 bases between. This CDR3 is 15 amino acids long. Here the CDR3 reads CASSLSAPVGYGYTF. The DNA of the CDR3 is TGCGCCAGCAGCTTGAGCGCTCCCGTTGGGTATGGCTACACCTTC.

The chain carries TRBV6-5 and TRBJ1-1; D unclear. CDR1 is MNHEY, CDR2 SVGAGI, per germline. This CDR3 has 13 residues. V dropped 5 bases and J dropped 1 base, with 8 bases sitting between them. CDR3 region: CASSLSGNTEAFF. In nucleotides, the CDR3 is TGTGCCAGCAGTCTCTCGGGGAACACTGAAGCTTTCTTT.

The V and J genes are TRBV7-9 and TRBJ2-1, with 9 bases that match TRBD2. This CDR3 is built from 16 residues. Germline-derived CDR1 and CDR2 are SEHNR and FQNEAQ (reference sequence). The V gene end was trimmed by 5 bases and the J gene end by 7 bases; junction bases not matched to a gene: 12. The CDR3 bases are TGTGCCAGCAGCCAAGTAGGGCGGGAGGGCAGGAATGAGCAGTTCTTC. This sequence encodes CASSQVGREGRNEQFF.

V and J are TRBV4-2 and TRBJ1-2; weak D call: TRBD1 (6 bases). The CDR3 sequence is 13 residues long. V lost 4 bases and J 4 bases, leaving 10 bases between the germline ends. Germline V gene data show CDR1 as LGHNA and CDR2 as YNFKEQ. For the CDR3, the DNA is TGTGCCAGCAGCCGAGGACAGCCCTATGGCTACACCTTC. Translating it yields CASSRGQPYGYTF.

The chain employs TRBV7-9 and TRBJ2-3; maybe TRBD1 (5 bases). V gave up 4 bases and J gave up 4 bases, with 27 bases separating them. The CDR3 covers 19 residues. Per germline, CDR1 SEHNR and CDR2 FQNEAQ (reference sequence). The CDR3: CASSSLGSGSGFIADTQYF. Written as DNA, the CDR3 is TGTGCCAGCAGCTCGCTGGGGTCAGGGTCTGGGTTTATCGCAGATACGCAGTATTTT.

The chain is built from TRBV11-2 and TRBJ1-6; 7 positions match TRBD1. Unmatched junction bases numbered 11, after V lost 6 bases and J lost 6 bases. The CDR3 is 16 amino acids. Germline lookup yields CDR1 SGHAT and CDR2 FQNNGV. CDR3 in amino acids: CASRSTPGTANSPLHF. CDR3 in DNA: TGTGCCAGCAGATCAACCCCCGGGACAGCTAATTCACCCCTCCACTTT.

This chain links TRBV5-1 with TRBJ1-1; D possibly corresponds to TRBD1 (5 bases). The CDR3 sequence is 15 residues long. V was shortened by 0 bases and J by 0 bases, with 9 bases between the two germline ends. CDR1 and CDR2 (germline): SGHRS, YFSETQ. The CDR3 loop is CASSLVWGVNTEAFF. For the CDR3, the DNA is TGCGCCAGCAGCTTGGTTTGGGGGGTGAACACTGAAGCTTTCTTT.

The chain couples TRBV4-2 to TRBJ2-5; 9 bases match TRBD2. V gave up 0 bases and J gave up 5 bases; unmatched junction bases: 7. The germline V gene has CDR1 LGHNA and CDR2 YNFKEQ. The CDR3 has 16 residues. CDR3 in DNA: TGTGCCAGCAGCCAAGAGTTGGCGGGAGGGTTTGAGACCCAGTACTTC. Translated, it gives CASSQELAGGFETQYF.

The gene calls are TRBV4-2 and TRBJ2-5; no clear D. The CDR3 covers 16 residues. Germline lookup yields CDR1 LGHNA and CDR2 YNFKEQ. Deletions cut 0 bases from V and 3 bases from J, with 14 bases between. DNA of the CDR3: TGTGCCAGCAGCCAAGATCGCTTAGTTCCAAAAGAGACCCAGTACTTC. Translated: CASSQDRLVPKETQYF.

The chain couples TRBV19 to TRBJ2-3; 10 bases are shared with TRBD2. The CDR3 is 16 residues long. Germline loops: CDR1 LNHDA, CDR2 SQIVND (reference sequence). The ends lost 6 bases at V and 0 bases at J; junction bases unmatched: 6. CDR3 protein: CASSPGTSESTDTQYF. The CDR3 DNA reads TGTGCCAGTAGCCCCGGGACTAGCGAAAGCACAGATACGCAGTATTTT.

V is TRBV7-8 and J is TRBJ2-7; 11 bases fit TRBD2. CDR1 is SGHVS, CDR2 FQNEAQ, per germline. J gave up 1 base and V 1 base, and 12 bases lay outside the gene matches. The CDR3 length is 19 residues. CDR3 sequence reads: CASSLGVTSGSGVSYEQYF. As DNA, the CDR3 is TGTGCCAGCAGCTTAGGGGTTACTAGCGGGAGTGGGGTTTCCTACGAGCAGTACTTC.

The chain recombines TRBV18 with TRBJ2-7, with TRBD1 identical over 8 bases. This CDR3 has 15 amino acids. V shed 3 bases and J 2 bases; nucleotides not matched to a gene: 6. Germline CDR1 reads KGHSH; CDR2 reads LQKENI. The CDR3 DNA reads TGTGCCAGCTCACCTGGACAGGGCGGTCCCTACGAGCAGTACGTC. The encoded protein is CASSPGQGGPYEQYV.

This chain connects TRBV29-1 to TRBJ1-1; 10 nucleotides line up with TRBD1. V dropped 5 bases and J dropped 9; count of bases not matched to a gene: 6. The CDR3 is 12 amino acids. Germline V gene lookup returns CDR1 SQVTM and CDR2 ANQGSEA. The CDR3 DNA is TGCAGCGTTCATTGGACAGGGGGGCAAGCTTTCTTT. It specifies CSVHWTGGQAFF.

The chain employs TRBV27 and TRBJ1-6; D is uncertain. The CDR3 is 13 amino acids. V was pared by 5 bases and J by 5 bases, with 7 bases between. Germline CDR1 MNHEY, CDR2 SMNVEV (reference sequence). The CDR3: CASSPRHNSPLHF. CDR3 nucleotide sequence: TGTGCCAGCAGTCCGCGGCATAATTCACCCCTCCACTTT.

Only one count was recorded for this clone. The rearrangement joins TRBV24-1 to TRBJ1-2; no clear D gene. The germline V and J ends were trimmed by 4 bases and 4 bases, with 6 bases remaining between them. The germline V gene encodes CDR1 KGHDR and CDR2 SFDVKD. This CDR3 spans 12 amino acids. DNA of the CDR3: TGTGCCACCAGTGAGGGCAGCTATGGCTACACCTTC. The encoded protein is CATSEGSYGYTF.

V gene TRBV28 combines with J gene TRBJ1-6; D is uncertain. CDR1 is MDHEN and CDR2 is SYDVKM in the germline V gene. This CDR3 spans 12 amino acids. DNA of the CDR3: TGTAGTACTCGCTCCTATAATTCACCCCTCCACTTT. Its translation is CSTRSYNSPLHF.

The rearrangement uses TRBV2 and TRBJ2-7, with 13 bases matching TRBD2. Trimming at V came to 6 bases and at J to 3 bases, leaving 5 bases not matched to a gene. The CDR3 has 15 residues. Per the germline V gene, CDR1 is SNHLY and CDR2 is FYNNEI. In DNA, the CDR3 is TGTGCCAGCAGCCCTACTAGCGGGAGGGGCTACGAGCAGTACGTC. Encoded protein: CASSPTSGRGYEQYV.